Listed below are T cell receptor beta chains from one sample, sequenced in a study of immune characteristics of hereditary and idiopathic chronic pancreatitis. Here immunoSEQ multiplex PCR was the method, and the copy in TCRdb shows in-frame clones only, minus some. The table has about 9,400 clones, 79% seen once. The sequenced material came from pancreas tissue with idiopathic chronic pancreatitis. The receptors here all came from a human donor with chronic pancreatitis. The CDR3 runs from the conserved cysteine through the conserved F or W. A D gene is named only where the DNA matches it firmly. The size of a clone is reported for some rows only, either as once, few or many, or as a class for expanded clones.

j_call: TRBJ2-5; clone_size: -; v_call: TRBV18; d_call: -; cdr3_aa: CASSAVLETQYF; cdr3_nt: TGTGCCAGCTCAGCAGTTTTGGAGACCCAGTACTTC
j_call: TRBJ2-1; clone_size: -; v_call: TRBV7-9; d_call: -; cdr3_aa: CASSHRGGEQFF; cdr3_nt: TGTGCCAGCAGCCACAGGGGGGGTGAGCAGTTCTTC
j_call: TRBJ2-5; clone_size: -; v_call: TRBV4-1; d_call: -; cdr3_aa: CASSLPPGVDNRVLMKETQYF; cdr3_nt: TGCGCCAGCAGCCTACCCCCTGGAGTGGATAACAGGGTACTCATGAAAGAGACCCAGTACTTC
j_call: TRBJ2-1; clone_size: -; v_call: TRBV7-8; d_call: -; cdr3_aa: CASSLGRAGSYNEQFF; cdr3_nt: TGTGCCAGCAGCTTAGGGCGGGCTGGCTCCTACAATGAGCAGTTCTTC
j_call: TRBJ1-5; clone_size: -; v_call: TRBV5-4; d_call: TRBD1; cdr3_aa: CASSFSSGTGRDQPQHF; cdr3_nt: TGTGCCAGCAGCTTCTCCTCAGGGACAGGGAGGGATCAGCCCCAGCATTTT
j_call: TRBJ2-1; clone_size: -; v_call: TRBV7-2; d_call: TRBD1; cdr3_aa: CASSQRTGRWNEQFF; cdr3_nt: TGTGCCAGCAGCCAAAGGACAGGGAGGTGGAATGAGCAGTTCTTC
j_call: TRBJ2-7; clone_size: few; v_call: TRBV6-2/TRBV6-3; d_call: TRBD2; cdr3_aa: CASSYSTSGDRLHEQYF; cdr3_nt: TGTGCCAGCAGTTACTCGACTAGCGGGGATCGATTACACGAGCAGTACTTC
j_call: TRBJ2-7; clone_size: -; v_call: TRBV3-1/TRBV3-2; d_call: -; cdr3_aa: CASSQANYEQYF; cdr3_nt: TGTGCCAGCAGCCAAGCTAACTACGAGCAGTACTTC
j_call: TRBJ1-5; clone_size: few; v_call: TRBV27; d_call: -; cdr3_aa: CASSRKHERSNQPQHF; cdr3_nt: TGTGCCAGCAGTCGAAAACATGAGAGGAGCAATCAGCCCCAGCATTTT
j_call: TRBJ1-4; clone_size: -; v_call: TRBV29-1; d_call: -; cdr3_aa: CSVATGNREKLFF; cdr3_nt: TGCAGCGTTGCTACAGGGAATCGTGAAAAACTGTTTTTT
j_call: TRBJ1-1; clone_size: -; v_call: TRBV29-1; d_call: -; cdr3_aa: CSVVWQSNTEAFF; cdr3_nt: TGCAGCGTTGTTTGGCAGTCGAACACTGAAGCTTTCTTT
j_call: TRBJ2-1; clone_size: -; v_call: TRBV29-1; d_call: TRBD1; cdr3_aa: CSVITGGSHNEQFF; cdr3_nt: TGCAGCGTAATCACAGGGGGGTCCCACAATGAGCAGTTCTTC
j_call: TRBJ2-4; clone_size: -; v_call: TRBV19; d_call: TRBD1; cdr3_aa: CASSRPGQGNIQYF; cdr3_nt: TGTGCCAGTAGTAGGCCGGGACAGGGGAACATTCAGTACTTC
j_call: TRBJ2-1; clone_size: few; v_call: TRBV30; d_call: -; cdr3_aa: CAWSDAWGGNEQFF; cdr3_nt: TGTGCCTGGAGTGATGCCTGGGGAGGCAATGAGCAGTTCTTC
j_call: TRBJ1-1; clone_size: -; v_call: TRBV2; d_call: -; cdr3_aa: CAARGTEAFF; cdr3_nt: TGTGCCGCGCGGGGCACTGAAGCTTTCTTT
j_call: TRBJ2-5; clone_size: once; v_call: TRBV7-2; d_call: -; cdr3_aa: CASSPGSPRDQETQYF; cdr3_nt: TGTGCCAGCAGCCCTGGAAGCCCGCGGGACCAAGAGACCCAGTACTTC
j_call: TRBJ2-7; clone_size: -; v_call: TRBV11-2; d_call: TRBD1; cdr3_aa: CASSHPLEGTGSSYEQYF; cdr3_nt: TGTGCCAGCAGCCACCCGCTGGAAGGGACAGGGAGCTCCTACGAGCAGTACTTC
j_call: TRBJ2-2; clone_size: few; v_call: TRBV5-1; d_call: TRBD2; cdr3_aa: CASRVVRSGGNTGELFF; cdr3_nt: TGCGCCAGCAGGGTTGTGAGAAGCGGGGGGAACACCGGGGAGCTGTTTTTT
j_call: TRBJ1-2; clone_size: -; v_call: TRBV2; d_call: -; cdr3_aa: CASSERPEANYGYTF; cdr3_nt: TGTGCCAGCAGTGAAAGACCGGAAGCTAACTATGGCTACACCTTC
j_call: TRBJ2-3; clone_size: -; v_call: TRBV12-3/TRBV12-4; d_call: -; cdr3_aa: CASGTPQADTQYF; cdr3_nt: TGTGCCAGCGGGACTCCCCAGGCAGATACGCAGTATTTT
j_call: TRBJ2-5; clone_size: -; v_call: TRBV6-6; d_call: TRBD2; cdr3_aa: CASERGWGQETQYF; cdr3_nt: TGTGCCAGCGAGCGGGGGTGGGGGCAAGAGACCCAGTACTTC
j_call: TRBJ1-5; clone_size: -; v_call: TRBV5-8; d_call: TRBD1; cdr3_aa: CASNTGQDSNQPQHF; cdr3_nt: TGTGCCAGCAACACGGGACAGGATAGCAATCAGCCCCAGCATTTT
j_call: TRBJ1-2; clone_size: -; v_call: TRBV6-1; d_call: -; cdr3_aa: CASSEPTGPYGYTF; cdr3_nt: TGTGCCAGCAGTGAACCCACGGGTCCCTATGGCTACACCTTC
j_call: TRBJ2-3; clone_size: once; v_call: TRBV28; d_call: TRBD2; cdr3_aa: CASSSGTSSADTQYF; cdr3_nt: TGTGCCAGCAGTTCCGGGACTAGCAGCGCAGATACGCAGTATTTT
j_call: TRBJ2-5; clone_size: few; v_call: TRBV2; d_call: TRBD2; cdr3_aa: CASSEPRTSGTQETQYF; cdr3_nt: TGTGCCAGCAGTGAACCACGGACTAGCGGGACCCAAGAGACCCAGTACTTC
j_call: TRBJ2-5; clone_size: -; v_call: TRBV27; d_call: -; cdr3_aa: CASSSRTMETQYF; cdr3_nt: TGTGCCAGCAGTTCCCGGACTATGGAGACCCAGTACTTC
j_call: TRBJ2-6; clone_size: -; v_call: TRBV4-3; d_call: -; cdr3_aa: CASSQDLRSGANVLTF; cdr3_nt: TGCGCCAGCAGCCAAGATCTGCGGTCGGGGGCCAACGTCCTGACTTTC
j_call: TRBJ1-2; clone_size: -; v_call: TRBV7-2; d_call: -; cdr3_aa: CASSKGHTNYGYTF; cdr3_nt: TGTGCCAGCAGCAAGGGACACACTAACTATGGCTACACCTTC
j_call: TRBJ1-5; clone_size: -; v_call: TRBV6-5; d_call: -; cdr3_aa: CASSPGTFQPQHF; cdr3_nt: TGTGCCAGCAGTCCGGGGACTTTTCAGCCCCAGCATTTT
j_call: TRBJ2-3; clone_size: -; v_call: TRBV2; d_call: TRBD2; cdr3_aa: CASRRQRGDTDTQYF; cdr3_nt: TGTGCCAGTCGCAGGCAGCGGGGGGACACAGATACGCAGTATTTT
j_call: TRBJ1-4; clone_size: few; v_call: TRBV10-3; d_call: TRBD1; cdr3_aa: CAIGTGGIEKLFF; cdr3_nt: TGTGCCATCGGGACAGGGGGCATTGAAAAACTGTTTTTT
j_call: TRBJ2-3; clone_size: -; v_call: TRBV4-1; d_call: TRBD2; cdr3_aa: CASSQSLAGSTDTQYF; cdr3_nt: TGCGCCAGCAGCCAAAGTCTAGCGGGTAGCACAGATACGCAGTATTTT